The 27 T cell receptor delta chains below come from one sample, sequenced in a study of Vδ1+ human thymocytes. General observations from the study: Thymic TRG and TRD repertoires appeared highly polyclonal.

These TCRs' antigens remain unknown. Extracted RNA was reverse transcribed into cDNA. CDR3 amplicons came from multiplex PCR with pooled V-gene forward and constant-region reverse primers. TCRdb re-called the multiplex PCR reads using CATT. Here the sample spans under 80,000 delta-chain clones, around 35% being singletons. Sequenced input: Vdelta1+ gamma-delta thymocytes from the thymus. As for subset: FACS-sorted CD3+ TCRalphabeta- TCRVdelta1+ TCRVdelta2- thymocytes. All receptors derive from a boy in the first two years of life who had congenital heart surgery.

This rearrangement joins TRDV2 to TRDJ3, with 10 bases aligning to TRDD3. The V gene's germline CDR1 is GEAIGNYY and CDR2 EKD. There are 19 residues in the CDR3. Trimming at V came to 0 bases and at J to 8 bases, leaving 12 bases not matched to a gene. The CDR3, as DNA: TGTGCCTGTGACACCGTTACTCTACTGGGGGATTTTTACACCCGACAGATGTTTTTC. It codes for CACDTVTLLGDFYTRQMFF.

V and J are TRDV1 and TRDJ1; 8 bases line up with TRDD3. The CDR3 extends over 18 amino acids. J gave up 0 bases and V 0 bases, and 9 bases lay outside the gene matches. The germline CDR1 and CDR2 sequences are TSWWSYY and QGS. CDR3 bases: TGTGCTCTTGGGGAACTGTTTCGGGGATACCGGTACACCGATAAACTCATCTTT. Protein sequence: CALGELFRGYRYTDKLIF.

The chain combines TRDV1 with TRDJ1, with 7 nucleotides matching TRDD3. CDR3 length: 17 residues. V lost 1 base to trimming and J lost 0 bases; unmatched junction nucleotides: 8. Germline V gene sequence: CDR1 TSWWSYY, CDR2 QGS. DNA for the CDR3: TGTGCTCTTGGGGAACCCGGGGGGGATTGGTACACCGATAAACTCATCTTT. It specifies CALGEPGGDWYTDKLIF.

This chain connects TRDV2 to TRDJ1; D not certain. The germline V gene encodes CDR1 GEAIGNYY and CDR2 EKD. Trimming removed 9 bases from V and 11 bases from J, with 15 bases in between. The CDR3 has 10 residues. The DNA for the CDR3 is TGTGCCGGCCAGACCGCTAACCTCATCTTT. Its protein product is CAGQTANLIF.

The genes are TRDV1 and TRDJ1; 10 bases fit TRDD3. The ends lost 3 bases at V and 9 bases at J; junction bases unmatched: 13. This CDR3 comprises 16 residues. Germline CDR1 reads TSWWSYY; CDR2 reads QGS. The CDR3 sequence is CALGEPRWGIPGQLIF. CDR3 in DNA: TGTGCTCTTGGGGAGCCTCGATGGGGGATACCAGGCCAACTCATCTTT.

There are a few counts of this clone. The rearrangement uses TRDV1 and TRDJ1; possible D gene TRDD3, 5 bases. This CDR3 contains 13 residues. Germline lookup yields CDR1 TSWWSYY and CDR2 QGS. CDR3 residues: CAVREGVTDKLIF. The CDR3 DNA follows: TGTGCGGTCCGAGAGGGGGTCACCGATAAACTCATCTTT.

This chain connects TRDV1 to TRDJ1, with 11 bases identical to TRDD3. This CDR3 is 23 amino acids long. V shed 1 base, J shed 0 bases, and the junction held 22 bases outside the gene matches. Germline V gene sequence: CDR1 TSWWSYY, CDR2 QGS. The CDR3: CALGEPSFASRHGGYEDTDKLIF. The CDR3 DNA is TGTGCTCTTGGGGAACCGAGCTTCGCATCCCGGCATGGGGGATACGAGGACACCGATAAACTCATCTTT.

This clone was seen a handful of times. Other DNA sequences from this sample encode an identical CDR3 as well. This chain connects TRDV1 to TRDJ1, with D perhaps TRDD2 (6 bases). The germline V and J ends were trimmed by 5 bases and 0 bases, with 31 bases remaining between them. The CDR3 extends over 21 amino acids. The germline V gene encodes CDR1 TSWWSYY and CDR2 QGS. This chain's CDR3 is CALGTGLPLTGGSPYTDKLIF. The CDR3, as DNA: TGTGCTCTTGGGACGGGCCTTCCCCTTACTGGAGGATCCCCTTACACCGATAAACTCATCTTT.

V usage is TRDV1 and J usage is TRDJ1, with 7 bases fitting TRDD3. J was trimmed by 0 bases and V by 4 bases; bases with no gene match: 8. The CDR3 runs to 16 residues. Germline CDR1 is TSWWSYY and CDR2 is QGS. CDR3 bases: TGTGCTCTTGGGGGCTCGGAGGGGGGATACACCGATAAACTCATCTTT. This translates into CALGGSEGGYTDKLIF.

This clone was counted between two and nine times. This chain links TRDV1 with TRDJ1; possible D gene TRDD3, 6 bases. This CDR3 is built from 16 residues. The V end was cut by 1 base, the J end by 0 bases, with 12 bases between. Germline V gene sequence: CDR1 TSWWSYY, CDR2 QGS. The CDR3 reads CALGEPGDEYTDKLIF. In DNA form, the CDR3 reads TGTGCTCTTGGGGAACCCGGGGATGAGTACACCGATAAACTCATCTTT.

This clone was seen a handful of times. The gene calls are TRDV1 and TRDJ1; 8 bases match TRDD3. Germline values: CDR1 TSWWSYY, CDR2 QGS. This CDR3 comprises 17 residues. The junction had 14 bases not matched to a gene; V was cut back by 0 bases and J by 8 bases. The CDR3 here is CALGELYGRLGDGKLIF. DNA for the CDR3: TGTGCTCTTGGGGAACTCTACGGCCGCCTGGGGGACGGAAAACTCATCTTT.

The chain employs TRDV1 and TRDJ1; 7 nucleotides agree with TRDD3. Germline V gene sequence: CDR1 TSWWSYY, CDR2 QGS. The junction had 17 bases not matched to a gene; V was cut back by 4 bases and J by 0 bases. This CDR3 has 19 amino acids. Here the CDR3 reads CALGAITTGVARYTDKLIF. Written as DNA, the CDR3 is TGTGCTCTTGGGGCCATCACTACTGGGGTCGCGAGGTACACCGATAAACTCATCTTT.

The chain couples TRDV1 to TRDJ1; D might be TRDD3 (6 bases). CDR3 length equals 15 residues. Trimming removed 0 bases at V and 2 bases at J, with 10 bases between. From germline, CDR1 is TSWWSYY and CDR2 QGS. The CDR3 region has the DNA TGTGCTCTTGGGGAACTAAGTGGGGATACCGATAAACTCATCTTT. This codes for CALGELSGDTDKLIF.

As for this clone: Other DNA sequences in this sample translate to the same CDR3. The V call is TRDV1, the J call TRDJ1; D gene uncertain. The V end lost 0 bases, the J end lost 9 bases, and 14 bases lay between the germline ends. The CDR3 has 14 amino acids. The germline gives CDR1 TSWWSYY, CDR2 QGS. The CDR3 reads CALGELKRGEELIF. The CDR3 DNA reads as TGTGCTCTTGGGGAACTCAAACGAGGAGAGGAACTCATCTTT.

This clone was seen a handful of times. The chain uses TRDV1 and TRDJ1; tentatively, D is TRDD1 or TRDD3 (5 bases each). From germline, CDR1 is TSWWSYY and CDR2 QGS. There are 16 residues in the CDR3. V lost 6 bases to trimming and J lost 1 base, with 18 bases between them. CDR3 bases: TGTGCTCTTGGAGGGAAAATACGCCGGTCCACCGATAAACTCATCTTT. The encoded protein is CALGGKIRRSTDKLIF.

This clone has a handful of counts. The chain joins TRDV1 to TRDJ1; 12 bases map to TRDD3. CDR3 length equals 21 residues. Unmatched junction bases numbered 14, after V lost 0 bases and J lost 0 bases. Germline V gene data show CDR1 as TSWWSYY and CDR2 as QGS. The CDR3 DNA is TGTGCTCTTGGGGAACTACGGGTTTTACTGGGGGATACCAAGTACACCGATAAACTCATCTTT. Translating it yields CALGELRVLLGDTKYTDKLIF.

The chain recombines TRDV1 with TRDJ1, with D perhaps matching TRDD2 or TRDD3 (9 bases each). V dropped 2 bases and J dropped 0 bases, with 34 bases sitting between them. The CDR3 length is 23 residues. Germline CDR1 reads TSWWSYY; CDR2 reads QGS. The CDR3 region is CALGEKPFLQHLTGGLYTDKLIF. The CDR3 DNA sequence: TGTGCTCTTGGGGAAAAACCCTTCCTACAGCACCTTACTGGGGGACTGTACACCGATAAACTCATCTTT.

V is TRDV1 and J is TRDJ1, with a weak D call TRDD3 (6 bases). Germline CDR1 is TSWWSYY and CDR2 is QGS. The germline V and J ends were trimmed by 6 bases and 0 bases, with 23 bases remaining between them. This CDR3 spans 18 amino acids. CDR3 sequence: CALGLRRIRGGDTDKLIF. CDR3 DNA sequence: TGTGCTCTTGGATTAAGGCGTATTCGGGGGGGAGACACCGATAAACTCATCTTT.

This clone has just a few counts. The V and J genes are TRDV1 and TRDJ1; D might be TRDD2 (6 bases). Trimming left V 4 bases short and J 4 bases short, with 25 bases between. This CDR3 spans 18 amino acids. Germline V gene lookup returns CDR1 TSWWSYY and CDR2 QGS. The CDR3 protein is CALGGLRLPLTPGDKLIF. CDR3 in DNA: TGTGCTCTTGGGGGGCTGCGCCTTCCCCTAACACCCGGCGATAAACTCATCTTT.

The chain combines TRDV1 with TRDJ1, with 11 bases identical to TRDD3. Germline trimming cut 4 bases from V and 2 bases from J; bases unmatched to any gene: 12. This CDR3 spans 18 amino acids. CDR1 is TSWWSYY and CDR2 is QGS in the germline V gene. In nucleotides, the CDR3 is TGTGCTCTTGGGGCACCATCTCCCTACTGGGGGATAACCGATAAACTCATCTTT. It translates to CALGAPSPYWGITDKLIF.

This clone is a singleton in its sample. This chain uses TRDV1 with TRDJ1; D is unclear. Germline loops: CDR1 TSWWSYY, CDR2 QGS. The CDR3 extends over 14 amino acids. The V end was cut by 0 bases, the J end by 4 bases, with 9 bases between. The CDR3 DNA reads TGTGCTCTTGGGGAACTTAGCCCCCTCGATAAACTCATCTTT. The encoded protein is CALGELSPLDKLIF.

This clone was seen only a few times. This chain uses TRDV1 with TRDJ1, with 7 bases identical to TRDD3. V shed 0 bases, J shed 2 bases, and the junction held 12 bases outside the gene matches. CDR1 and CDR2 from the germline V gene are TSWWSYY and QGS. The length of the CDR3 is 18 residues. As DNA, the CDR3 is TGTGCTCTTGGGGAACTCTTTCCTCGGGCTGGGGGGACCGATAAACTCATCTTT. It encodes CALGELFPRAGGTDKLIF.

This chain links TRDV1 with TRDJ1; a possible D gene is TRDD3 (6 bases). CDR3 length: 16 residues. Trimming left V 1 base short and J 8 bases short, with 20 bases between. Germline CDR1 reads TSWWSYY; CDR2 reads QGS. This chain's CDR3 is CALGEHARGWGTKLIF. DNA for the CDR3: TGTGCTCTTGGGGAACACGCCAGGGGCTGGGGAACAAAACTCATCTTT.

The chain couples TRDV1 to TRDJ1; a weak D match, TRDD3 (8 bases). In germline, CDR1 is TSWWSYY, CDR2 QGS. Trimming cost V 2 bases and J 2 bases, with 27 bases left between them. This CDR3 is built from 20 residues. Here the CDR3 DNA reads TGTGCTCTTGGGGAATATTCCTACGGTACTGGGGGTCGATGTACCGATAAACTCATCTTT. It specifies CALGEYSYGTGGRCTDKLIF.

This clone is a singleton in its sample. In the same sample, other DNA sequences code for this CDR3. The rearrangement uses TRDV1 and TRDJ1; D not resolved. This CDR3 comprises 15 residues. V was cut by 4 bases and J by 0 bases, with 12 bases left in between. Germline CDR1 and CDR2: TSWWSYY and QGS. The DNA for the CDR3 is TGTGCTCTTGGGGTGATTCCCGGCTACACCGATAAACTCATCTTT. Its translation: CALGVIPGYTDKLIF.

Worth noting for this clone: One end of the junction does not line up with germline, which may come from a read error. This sequence joins TRDV1 and TRDJ1; 11 nucleotides match TRDD3. The germline V gene encodes CDR1 TSWWSYY and CDR2 QGS. This CDR3 has 22 residues. CDR3 residues: CALGELPPYYDSALGDTGKLIF. CDR3 in DNA: TGTGCTCTTGGGGAACTCCCGCCCTACTACGACTCCGCTCTGGGGGATACCGGTAAACTCATCTTT.

This clone was observed a handful of times. This chain links TRDV1 with TRDJ1; 9 bases match TRDD2. The V and J ends lost 3 bases and 3 bases, in that order; junction bases with no gene match: 26. Germline CDR1 and CDR2: TSWWSYY and QGS. The CDR3 is made up of 22 amino acids. In nucleotides, the CDR3 is TGTGCTCTTGGGGACCGGCCTTCCTACATCGTTGGGGGGTACGATTGGGCCGATAAACTCATCTTT. Translating gives CALGDRPSYIVGGYDWADKLIF.